One and the same sample provided the 6 T cell receptor beta chains below, sequenced in a study of cytomegalovirus exposure and HLA in healthy donors (TCRdb year 2017). Library method: the immunoSEQ multiplex PCR assay. This is the immuneACCESS table as TCRdb keeps it, with only in-frame sequences that have V and J called. A part of the clones is gone; compared with another copy, unresolved V genes explain less than half, and the rest is unexplained. Across this sample there are under 200,000 clones, with about 89% seen only once. The ten largest clones capture roughly 3% of the sample. The sequencing sample was made of PBMCs. These receptors came from a young woman in good health and CMV-seropositive.

This chain links TRBV27 with TRBJ2-7; the match to TRBD1 covers 9 bases. V shed 4 bases, J shed 2 bases, and the junction held 6 bases outside the gene matches. The CDR3 spans 15 residues. CDR1 is MNHEY, CDR2 SMNVEV, per germline (reference sequence). CDR3 sequence reads: CASSYRDRAPYEQYF. The CDR3 DNA reads TGTGCCAGCAGTTACCGGGACAGGGCTCCCTACGAGCAGTACTTC.

The rearrangement links TRBV9 to TRBJ1-2; D gene unclear. Per germline, CDR1 SGDLS and CDR2 YYNGEE. Trimming left V 5 bases short and J 6 bases short, with 20 bases between. This CDR3 is built from 15 residues. The CDR3 region has the DNA TGTGCCAGCAGTTCAAATGGCCAAGCCGAGGATGGCTACACCTTC. It translates to CASSSNGQAEDGYTF.

This rearrangement joins TRBV25-1 to TRBJ2-7, with 8 bases that match TRBD2. The CDR3 is made up of 15 amino acids. CDR1 MGHDK and CDR2 SYGVNS come from the germline V gene. Unmatched junction bases numbered 8, after V lost 5 bases and J lost 2 bases. The CDR3, as DNA: TGTGCCAGCAGTACCGCTAGCGGGCCAGCCTACGAGCAGTACTTC. It encodes CASSTASGPAYEQYF.

With regard to this clone: Within the sample, other DNA sequences also encode this same CDR3. The rearrangement joins TRBV27 to TRBJ2-1; D is undetermined. CDR1 and CDR2 (germline): MNHEY, SMNVEV (reference sequence). This CDR3 is 15 amino acids long. Trimming took 3 bases from V and 0 from J, leaving 9 bases between them. The CDR3 spells CASSLSGSSYNEQFF. The CDR3 coding sequence is TGTGCCAGCAGTTTGTCAGGTAGCTCCTACAATGAGCAGTTCTTC.

The chain recombines TRBV2 with TRBJ2-1; 8 nucleotides agree with TRBD1. The CDR3 length is 18 residues. J lost 0 bases, V lost 5 bases, and 12 bases had no gene match. Germline loops: CDR1 SNHLY, CDR2 FYNNEI. CDR3 sequence (DNA): TGTGCCAGCAGTAAAGAGGGGACAGGCCTTAGCTCCTACAATGAGCAGTTCTTC. Its translation is CASSKEGTGLSSYNEQFF.

The chain is built from TRBV5-1 and TRBJ1-5, with TRBD1 matching over 10 bases. V lost 4 bases and J lost 6; bases outside the gene matches: 7. Germline V gene sequence: CDR1 SGHRS, CDR2 YFSETQ. The CDR3 sequence is 15 residues long. The CDR3 coding sequence is TGCGCCAGCAGCGCCGGGACAGGGGCGGCTCAGCCCCAGCATTTT. Protein sequence: CASSAGTGAAQPQHF.